Following are 21 T cell receptor beta chains from one sample sequenced in a study of beta chain features in type 1 diabetes. Expressed TCRB transcripts were sequenced, since all the RNA that had been isolated was reverse transcribed. Sequenced by immunoSEQ multiplex PCR; TCRdb stores in-frame clones only, minus some. The data show under 450,000 clones, 11% to 15% seen once. Sequencing input: naive CD4+ T cells from blood. These receptor sequences come from a man aged 30-40 years in good health.

In the case of this clone: At the DNA level, this CDR3 is encoded by other sequences in the same sample as well. The rearrangement links TRBV10-3 to TRBJ2-5; no firm D call. V dropped 3 bases and J dropped 2 bases, with 4 bases sitting between them. The V gene's germline CDR1 is ENHRY and CDR2 SYGVKD. The CDR3 has 12 amino acids. The DNA for the CDR3 is TGTGCCATCAGTGAAGGTCAAGAGACCCAGTACTTC. The encoded protein is CAISEGQETQYF.

V and J are TRBV7-2 and TRBJ2-2; tentatively, D is TRBD2 (5 bases). The CDR3 runs to 14 residues. Germline V gives CDR1 SGHTA, CDR2 FQGNSA. Trimming shortened V by 4 bases and J by 3 bases, and 9 bases separated the two germline ends. CDR3 in amino acids: CASSSGLHTGELFF. The CDR3 nucleotides are TGTGCCAGCAGCTCTGGACTCCACACCGGGGAGCTGTTTTTT.

The chain combines TRBV7-2 with TRBJ2-1; maybe TRBD1 (6 bases). In germline, CDR1 is SGHTA, CDR2 FQGNSA. The CDR3 contains 14 residues. V dropped 4 bases and J dropped 6 bases, with 13 bases sitting between them. CDR3 DNA: TGTGCCAGCAGCTGGCTCCCACAGGGCAATGAGCAGTTCTTC. Amino acid sequence: CASSWLPQGNEQFF. Full variable domain (missing parts from reference TRBV7-2 and TRBJ2-1): GAGVSQSPSNKVTEKGKDVELRCDPISGHTALYWYRQSLGQGLEFLIYFQGNSAPDKSGLPSDRFSAERTGGSVSTLTIQRTQQEDSAVYLCASSWLPQGNEQFFGPGTRLTVL.

The rearrangement joins TRBV4-3 to TRBJ2-5, with no clear D. This CDR3 has 13 residues. Germline V gives CDR1 LGHNA, CDR2 YSLEER. The V gene lost 1 base and the J gene lost 6 bases, with 9 bases spanning the gap. CDR3 amino acids: CASSQVGFKTQYF. Here the CDR3 DNA reads TGCGCCAGCAGCCAAGTTGGGTTCAAGACCCAGTACTTC.

The genes are TRBV11-2 and TRBJ2-5; TRBD2 agrees at 7 bases. The CDR3 consists of 15 residues. Germline-derived CDR1 and CDR2 are SGHAT and FQNNGV. V shed 1 base and J 2 bases; nucleotides not matched to a gene: 4. The CDR3 protein is CASSLGWDYQETQYF. CDR3 in DNA: TGTGCCAGCAGCTTAGGCTGGGACTATCAAGAGACCCAGTACTTC.

The chain carries TRBV4-3 and TRBJ2-1, with D unclear. From germline, CDR1 is LGHNA and CDR2 YSLEER. V lost 4 bases and J 9 bases, leaving 13 bases between the germline ends. The CDR3 is 13 amino acids. The DNA of the CDR3 is TGCGCCAGCAGCCGTCTATCCCTCAGTGAGCAGTTCTTC. Translation gives CASSRLSLSEQFF.

This rearrangement joins TRBV5-1 to TRBJ2-4, with a tentative D call TRBD2 (6 bases). V was cut by 2 bases and J by 5 bases, with 14 bases left in between. The CDR3 is 15 amino acids. Germline CDR1 reads SGHRS; CDR2 reads YFSETQ. CDR3 bases: TGCGCCAGCAGCTTTATTGCGGGGAACGAAAACATTCAGTACTTC. This translates into CASSFIAGNENIQYF.

The rearrangement joins TRBV18 to TRBJ2-5; D ambiguous. The CDR3 is 13 amino acids. Trimming cost V 6 bases and J 5 bases, with 13 bases left between them. Germline lookup yields CDR1 KGHSH and CDR2 LQKENI. This CDR3 reads CASSSRPGETQYF. In DNA, the CDR3 is TGTGCCAGCTCCTCCCGGCCCGGGGAGACCCAGTACTTC.

The DNA for the CDR3 is TGTGCCTGCATTTGGAGGGGTAATGAAAAACTGTTTTTT. Its protein product is CACIWRGNEKLFF. The gene calls are TRBV30 and TRBJ1-4; tentative D call: TRBD1 (5 bases). CDR3 size: 13 residues. Germline CDR1 GTSNPN, CDR2 SVGIG (reference sequence). Trimming removed 6 bases at V and 4 bases at J, with 12 bases between.

A note on this clone: The DNA is left out, because the CDR3 cannot be placed on it with certainty; the CDR3 is given as TCRdb lists it. The chain couples TRBV1 to TRBJ2-7; the table assigns TRBD2, which was not confirmed against the DNA. TRBV1 represents a pseudogene. Both ends counted, the CDR3 spans 17 residues. Here the CDR3 reads CTSSQVASGTDSYEQYF.

The chain employs TRBV14 and TRBJ1-3; D unclear. V gave up 4 bases and J gave up 3 bases, with 13 bases separating them. Germline V lookup: CDR1 SGHDN, CDR2 FVKESK. This CDR3 has 15 residues. CDR3 region: CASSPGLIIGNTIYF. DNA of the CDR3: TGTGCCAGCAGCCCCGGACTGATCATTGGAAACACCATATATTTT. Full variable domain (remainder filled in from reference TRBV14 and TRBJ1-3): EAGVTQFPSHSVIEKGQTVTLRCDPISGHDNLYWYRRVMGKEIKFLLHFVKESKQDESGMPNNRFLAERTGGTYSTLKVQPAELEDSGVYFCASSPGLIIGNTIYFGEGSWLTVV.

This clone was detected a few times. This chain uses TRBV5-6 with TRBJ1-1; no clear D. Trimming removed 2 bases at V and 0 bases at J, with 11 bases between. The CDR3 length is 15 residues. CDR1 SGHDT and CDR2 YYEEEE come from the germline V gene. The CDR3 sequence: CASSFVSQLNTEAFF. CDR3 coding DNA: TGTGCCAGCAGCTTCGTATCACAGCTGAACACTGAAGCTTTCTTT.

This rearrangement joins TRBV4-1 to TRBJ2-1; D is undetermined. Germline V lookup: CDR1 MGHRA, CDR2 YSYEKL. V lost 3 bases and J lost 5, with 23 bases in between. The CDR3 contains 18 residues. CDR3 DNA: TGCGCCAGCAGCCATCGGCTCGACGCGCCGTTACCGAACAATGAGCAGTTCTTC. As protein: CASSHRLDAPLPNNEQFF.

This clone was seen more than once but under ten times. Other DNA sequences within the sample encode an identical CDR3. The J gene is TRBJ1-1, the V gene TRBV30; D gene uncertain. V lost 3 bases and J lost 2, with 4 bases in between. The CDR3 is 11 amino acids. Germline V CDR1 and CDR2: GTSNPN, SVGIG (reference sequence). CDR3 amino acids: CAWSRNTEAFF. The CDR3 nucleotides are TGTGCCTGGAGCAGAAACACTGAAGCTTTCTTT.

This clone was seen a few times. The chain joins TRBV5-5 to TRBJ2-7; unclear D gene. CDR1 is SGHKS, CDR2 YYEKEE, per germline (reference sequence). Between the trimmed V and J ends, which lost 0 bases and 5 bases, there was a span of 12 bases. CDR3 length equals 14 residues. CDR3 protein: CASSLELVFHEQYV. CDR3 DNA sequence: TGTGCCAGCAGCTTGGAGCTAGTCTTCCACGAGCAGTACGTC.

This chain links TRBV14 with TRBJ2-1; D unclear. Trimming left V 1 base short and J 12 bases short, with 13 bases between. There are 13 residues in the CDR3. From germline, CDR1 is SGHDN and CDR2 FVKESK. CDR3 loop: CASSQGSQFGQFF. CDR3 sequence (DNA): TGTGCCAGCAGCCAAGGAAGCCAGTTTGGGCAGTTCTTC.

This chain links TRBV5-4 with TRBJ2-1; 13 bases are a match to TRBD2. CDR3 length: 15 residues. J lost 8 bases, V lost 4 bases, and 6 bases had no gene match. The germline V gene has CDR1 SGHNT and CDR2 YYREEE (reference sequence). The CDR3 DNA sequence: TGTGCCAGCAGCAGGGGACTAGCGGGATTGTATGAGCAGTTCTTC. Amino acid sequence: CASSRGLAGLYEQFF.

This clone was counted between two and nine times. The V call is TRBV11-2, the J call TRBJ2-3; D is uncertain. Trimming cost V 8 bases and J 6 bases, with 9 bases left between them. Germline loops: CDR1 SGHAT, CDR2 FQNNGV. The CDR3 has 11 amino acids. Here the CDR3 reads CASGLGDTQYF. As DNA, the CDR3 is TGTGCCAGCGGGCTGGGGGATACGCAGTATTTT.

The chain employs TRBV29-1 and TRBJ2-3; no firm D call. V was shortened by 4 bases and J by 5 bases, with 13 bases between the two germline ends. CDR1 is SQVTM and CDR2 is ANQGSEA in the germline V gene. The CDR3 covers 13 residues. CDR3 protein: CSVGHRVLDTQYF. The CDR3, as DNA: TGCAGCGTTGGCCACAGAGTCTTAGATACGCAGTATTTT.

The sample holds a few counts of this clone. A read error may produce the germline difference seen at one junction end. The V gene is TRBV7-3, the J gene TRBJ2-3; D ambiguous. This CDR3 has 15 amino acids. Germline lookup yields CDR1 SGHTA and CDR2 FQGTGA. The CDR3 reads CASSLPASGTDTQYF. Written as DNA, the CDR3 is TGTGCCAGCAGCTTACCCGCTAGTGGCACTGATACGCAGTATTTT.

This clone was seen only a few times. This chain uses TRBV5-4 with TRBJ2-1, with D uncertain. Trimming shortened V by 4 bases and J by 9 bases, and 11 bases separated the two germline ends. This CDR3 contains 12 residues. The V gene's germline CDR1 is SGHNT and CDR2 YYREEE (reference sequence). CDR3 region: CASSGPPGEQFF. CDR3 sequence (DNA): TGTGCCAGCAGCGGGCCGCCGGGTGAGCAGTTCTTC.